This TCR beta chain was retrieved from a study of early T cells in non-severe SARS-CoV-2 infection. V lost 4 bases and J lost 3; bases outside the gene matches: 6. CDR3 length equals 16 residues. Germline assignment: CDR1 SEHNR and CDR2 FQNEAQ (reference sequence). TCRdb used MiXCR to reprocess the 5' RACE reads, holding one entry per CDR3 protein. The profile shows nearly 45,000 distinct CDR3 sequences, about 9.9% of them singletons. The source of this sequence is an adult who was a healthcare worker with PCR-confirmed SARS-CoV-2 infection or an uninfected control (not recorded which). The sequenced material came from whole blood. The chain joins TRBV7-9 to TRBJ2-1; 10 bases fit TRBD2. CDR3 bases: TGTGCCAGCAGCTCTCTAGCGGGAGCTAGCTACAATGAGCAGTTCTTC. Encoded protein: CASSSLAGASYNEQFF.